This entry concerns a single TCR beta chain. In this sample, this clonotype turned up a few times. Its antigen remains unidentified. Base qualities were left out, and no much larger clone turns up one base away. The data were obtained in a study of early T cells in non-severe SARS-CoV-2 infection (dated by TCRdb to the early 2020s). Background on the whole study: TCR sequencing used bulk RNA from unsorted whole blood, so alpha and beta chains could not be paired. Broad study findings and their caveats: VDJdb matching was skewed toward anti-spike CD8 responses, so virus-specific expansions were likely underestimated and private and CD4 specificities were missed.

The CDR3 holds 17 amino acids from the cysteine to the phenylalanine. Of all the DNA, just the CDR3 is kept, 51 bases in frame from base 1. CDR1 and CDR2 are drawn from the germline V gene (reference sequence): MNHEY, SMNVEV. The trim is 3 bases for V and 5 bases for J, with a gap of 20 bases between the germline ends. The library was prepared using 5' RACE. The instrument given in TCRdb is NextSeq 500. The TCR library protocol attached unique molecular identifiers to individual cDNA molecules to correct for sequencing error and PCR bias. TCR alpha and beta chains were both sequenced, and the abundances of alpha and beta sequences in each sample were closely correlated with each other. The published analysis was carried out like this. Decombinator V4 was used to annotate TCR sequences for V gene, J gene and CDR3. TCRs were defined as expanded if a significant change between any two time points was detected under a Poisson model with p below 0.0001. TCR abundances were normalised to the total number of TCRs sequenced in each sample and reported as counts per million. TRAV1-2 paired with TRAJ12, TRAJ20 or TRAJ33 defined MAIT TCRs, while TRAV10 paired with TRAJ18 defined iNKT TCRs. A search of VDJdb, accessed on 1 November 2021, was run for TCRs annotated to CMV, EBV and SARS-CoV-2, with TCRs annotated for multiple antigens excluded. Through fastp at Q25 and MiXCR, TCRdb rebuilt clones from the public reads, retaining in-frame beta chains. Every entry covers one CDR3 protein and lists the most common genes and DNA from its rows. TCRdb's processing, not the authors', yielded these V and J calls. This sample is represented by about 68,000 distinct CDR3 sequences; 9.5% to 13% of them were singletons. The ten largest clones add up to 6.4% of the sample.

This was a case-control study nested in a cohort of healthcare workers in London, UK, who had nasopharyngeal swab PCR tests and blood samples taken every week. Healthcare workers were enrolled in the week of the UK lockdown, from 23 to 31 March 2020, and were followed every week for up to roughly 16 weeks. The sequence derives from an adult who was a healthcare worker with PCR-confirmed SARS-CoV-2 infection or an uninfected control (not recorded which). Sequencing was performed on whole blood. Here the chain combines TRBV27 and TRBJ1-5; TRBD1 could be the D gene, as 6 bases match. The DNA sequence follows: TGTGCCAGCAGTTTGGTTGGGGGCTCCTTAACGGATCAGCCCCAGCATTTT. Its translation is CASSLVGGSLTDQPQHF.